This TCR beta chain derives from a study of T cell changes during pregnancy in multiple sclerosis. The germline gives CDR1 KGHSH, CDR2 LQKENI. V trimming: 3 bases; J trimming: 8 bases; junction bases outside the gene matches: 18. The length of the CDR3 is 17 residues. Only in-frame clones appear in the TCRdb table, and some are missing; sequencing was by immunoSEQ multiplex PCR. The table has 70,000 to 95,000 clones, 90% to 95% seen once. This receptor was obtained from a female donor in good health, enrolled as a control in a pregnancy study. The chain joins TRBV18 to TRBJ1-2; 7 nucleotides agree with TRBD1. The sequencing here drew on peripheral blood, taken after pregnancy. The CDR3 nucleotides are TGTGCCAGCTCACCCTCATACAAGGGGGCCGCATTTCTCGGCTACACCTTC. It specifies CASSPSYKGAAFLGYTF.